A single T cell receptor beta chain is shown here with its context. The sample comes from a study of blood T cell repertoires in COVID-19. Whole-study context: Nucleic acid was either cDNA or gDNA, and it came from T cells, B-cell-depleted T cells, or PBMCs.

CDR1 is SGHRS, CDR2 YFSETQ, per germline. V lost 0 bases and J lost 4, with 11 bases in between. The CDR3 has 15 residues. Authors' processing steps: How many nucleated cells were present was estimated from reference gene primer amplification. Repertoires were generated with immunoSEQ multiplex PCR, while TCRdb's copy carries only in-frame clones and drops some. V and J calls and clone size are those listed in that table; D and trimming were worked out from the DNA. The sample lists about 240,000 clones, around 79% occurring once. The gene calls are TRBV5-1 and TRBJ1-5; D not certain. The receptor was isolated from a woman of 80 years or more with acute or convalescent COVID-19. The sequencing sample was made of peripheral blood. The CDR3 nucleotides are TGCGCCAGCAGCTTGGAACCCACGGGGAATCAGCCCCAGCATTTT. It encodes CASSLEPTGNQPQHF.